The sequence of this T cell receptor (beta chain) was determined in a study of cytomegalovirus exposure and HLA in healthy donors (dated by TCRdb to between 2016 and 2019). For the study in its entirety: An earlier analysis of roughly 610 of the donors reported 276 Gb of sequence data and 117 million unique TCR beta sequences obtained from around 180 million T cells. Using immunosequencing, the study profiled T cell repertoires from 666 subjects and related those repertoires to cytomegalovirus serostatus. Across around 400 genotyped donors of the cohort, an average of 235,054 unique TCR beta nucleotide sequences per donor were sequenced, and approximately 17% of those sequences were non-productive. To predict cytomegalovirus infection status, the study combined high-throughput TCR immunosequencing, statistical association of individual TCRs with disease status, and machine learning. Alongside the repertoire data, information on donor age, sex, ethnicity and CMV serostatus was compiled. Rather than using new phenotypic data, the later analysis identified candidate immune exposures from TCR beta sequences and from how often those sequences occurred across donors. All discovery cohort repertoires had been generated using a single sequencing platform. Among the approximately 430 genotyped donors, about 85% belonged to the genetic ancestry cluster associated with self-reported Caucasian donors. Both class I and class II loci were covered by HLA typing, at four-digit resolution. An earlier analysis of several hundred of the donors applied high-throughput TCR beta sequencing to assess whether each TCR beta V gene segment acted as functional or pseudogenic. Roughly 300 gigabases of sequencing data and tens of millions of unique TCR sequences were included in an early release covering 550 to 650 HLA-typed donors. A later analysis re-examined previously published TCR beta repertoires from roughly 650 donors and added high-resolution HLA genotyping to investigate patterns of TCR occurrence. Typing coverage varied by locus: roughly 620-640 donors for A, B, C, DRB1 and DQB1; roughly 560 for DQA1; more than 600 for DPA1; under 490 for DPB1. In addition to the first cohort of hundreds of subjects, a separate validation cohort of 130 or so different subjects was used. The study aimed to test whether signatures of past pathogen exposure could be identified by cataloging public T cell receptors. Several DR-DQ haplotypes were treated as single units for association and clustering because of strong linkage in the cohort. In a later genetic analysis, genome-wide SNP genotypes for about 55% of the roughly 700 donors were used, and that subset was treated as a discovery cohort. The full study reports these points: The 87-base-pair reads could not distinguish some IMGT-functional V segments, including TRBV6-2 and TRBV6-3, so those segments were excluded. Broadly in line with IMGT annotations, most TCR beta V segments showed up in productive rearrangements about 87% or about 30% of the time in an earlier analysis of several hundred of the donors. The only immune exposure information available for the cohort was CMV serostatus. At a false discovery rate of 0.05, a later analysis linked under 20,000 TCR beta sequences to specific HLA alleles. Strong co-occurrence of HLA alleles, especially DR and DQ, made assigning TCR associations to individual alleles difficult. Linkage disequilibrium might explain the correlated functional status among segregating V segments, but an unknown experimental factor could not be excluded. Cytomegalovirus status was reported to be diagnosed by the classifier with high specificity and sensitivity in both the original and validation cohorts. A later analysis found that TCR association rates varied across HLA loci, with DRB1 alleles showing the most associated TCRs and HLA-C alleles the fewest. According to a later genetic analysis, donors in an Asian-associated ancestry cluster had fewer N-insertions in productive TCRs than the roughly 670-donor mean. Across donors, most TCR sequences were observed very rarely, whereas some public TCRs were present in many individuals. The earlier analysis of about 600 of the donors excluded over 15 rarely observed V segments, including chromosome 9 orphons, because counts were too low. In a later analysis, most CMV-associated TCR beta chains were found to appear HLA-restricted, with HLA associations seemingly driven largely by CMV exposure. Compared with equally common non-associated chains, HLA-associated TCR beta chains in a later analysis were more clonally expanded and had lower generation probabilities. The authors suggested that the approach could potentially be generalized to other disease states and immunological phenotypes. Because HLA typing was missing for some donors at each locus, association tests included only the typed subset. An association between a missense DCLRE1C variant and V-gene and J-gene trimming of TCR beta chains was found in a later genetic analysis and replicated in an independent cohort. Sequencing depth was assumed to be roughly uniform across donors in the presence/absence analyses, though that assumption may not hold. A later analysis reported that several top co-occurrence clusters appeared linked to parvovirus B19, influenza, CMV and Epstein-Barr virus. In this cohort, only TCR beta chains were sequenced, and detectable features were limited by the absence of alpha or paired-chain data. In vitro tests confirmed that a few of the cytomegalovirus-associated TCR beta chains recognize cytomegalovirus antigens. A further reported finding was that TCR beta sequences accurately predicted the HLA-A and HLA-B alleles for most subjects in the first cohort. In the study, 150 to 200 TCR beta chains were listed as associated with cytomegalovirus. A group of highly shared sequence variants was considered likely to be a technical artifact of the sequencing pipeline.

As for this clone: There is no known antigen for this receptor. No base quality values were provided; no much bigger clone lies one nucleotide off.

Inclusive of the bounding cysteine and phenylalanine, the CDR3 is 15 residues long. CDR3 DNA only is kept here, 45 bases in frame from base 1. From the germline V gene (reference sequence), CDR1 is MNHEY and CDR2 is SMNVEV. V is pared back by 2 bases and J by 4 bases, with 14 bases lying between the germline termini. Libraries came from the immunoSEQ multiplex PCR assay. A mixture of 60 forward primers for TCR Vbeta segments and 13 reverse primers for TCR Jbeta segments was used in the multiplex PCR. Amplification of the CDR3 region of rearranged TCR beta genes was performed with a multiplex PCR assay on genomic DNA. The Illumina HiSeq System was used to sequence the amplified TCR beta libraries as 87-base-pair reads. The source study handled its data this way. Across the 600 to 700 repertoires, a later analysis counted 80 million or so unique TCR beta chains, some 11 million of which were shared by at least two donors. To remove PCR and sequencing errors, raw reads were error-corrected and collapsed into unique sequences using a nearest-neighbor algorithm that merged closely related sequences. V, D and J gene segments were assigned by aligning CDR3 sequences to IMGT reference sequences. For a sequence to be retained, a match of at least six nucleotides was required to both a V gene segment and a J gene segment. A rearrangement counted as productive if the CDR3 had no stop codons and remained in frame with V and J, and every other rearrangement counted as non-productive. CDR3 was defined by IMGT convention, running from the second conserved V-encoded cysteine to the conserved J-encoded phenylalanine. Sequences without an unambiguous match to a single V gene segment were excluded from the earlier analysis of several hundred of the donors. An earlier analysis of just under 600 of the donors called V segments functional above 56.7% productive rearrangements and segregating when the between-donor standard deviation exceeded 5%. A statistical classification framework was built for diagnosing cytomegalovirus status from the catalog of TCR beta chain sequences. In a later analysis, V and J genes were assigned by comparing TCR nucleotide sequences against IMGT/GENE-DB human TR gene sequences. The TCRdist pipeline was used in a later analysis to assign CDR3 sequences and most-parsimonious VDJ recombination scenarios. In a later analysis, each TCR beta chain was defined by its CDR3 amino acid sequence together with its V-gene family, and reads lacking a unique V-gene family were excluded. To address suspected cross-contamination and a sequencing artifact, a later analysis removed roughly 580 highly shared, low-generation-probability nucleotide sequences. For each public chain, a later analysis derived a clonal expansion index from normalized ranks of inferred template counts within each repertoire. Generation probabilities in a later analysis came from a VDJ recombination model fitted to out-of-frame rearrangements, and those results were checked against IGoR. Hypergeometric tests were used in a later analysis to score TCR-TCR, TCR-HLA and TCR-CMV co-occurrence, with a repertoire-size bias correction applied to the TCR pairs. In a later analysis, false discovery rates were estimated by permuting HLA or CMV assignments 20 times. In a later analysis, co-occurring TCRs were grouped using DBSCAN, with TCRdist sequence similarity added in when clustering inside HLA-allele-positive subsets. For co-occurrence clustering, repertoires with fewer than 30,000 or more than 120,000 public chains were excluded, along with several repertoires with anomalous nucleotide sharing. The immuneACCESS repertoire file appears here via TCRdb, limited to in-frame rearrangements. These files lack a portion of the clones; in checked studies, under half of the deficit traces to unresolved V genes, and the cause of the others is not known. The V and J calls and clone size come from that table; D and trimming were worked out from the DNA. A total of some 95,000 clones appear in this sample, about 77% of them only once. The top ten clones comprise 4.5% to 6% of the sample.

The cohort comprised more than 550 healthy bone marrow donors. At the time of sampling, every cohort member was nominally healthy, though immune exposures that went unrecorded were likely present. The donor tested CMV seronegative, placing the donor among the 350 to 400 seronegative members of the cohort. Every donor gave a peripheral blood sample, and the peripheral blood mononuclear cells from that sample were used for TCR beta sequencing. The Qiagen DNeasy Blood Extraction Kit was used to extract genomic DNA from the blood cell samples. The chain was built from TRBV27 and TRBJ2-5; perhaps TRBD2 is the D gene, with 6 bases matching. The receptor was isolated from a woman aged 40 to 49 in good health and CMV-seronegative. The sequenced sample was PBMCs. This receptor carries the CDR3 CASSLNLGRLETQYF. In nucleotide form, the sequence is TGTGCCAGCAGTTTAAATTTGGGGAGGCTAGAGACCCAGTACTTC.